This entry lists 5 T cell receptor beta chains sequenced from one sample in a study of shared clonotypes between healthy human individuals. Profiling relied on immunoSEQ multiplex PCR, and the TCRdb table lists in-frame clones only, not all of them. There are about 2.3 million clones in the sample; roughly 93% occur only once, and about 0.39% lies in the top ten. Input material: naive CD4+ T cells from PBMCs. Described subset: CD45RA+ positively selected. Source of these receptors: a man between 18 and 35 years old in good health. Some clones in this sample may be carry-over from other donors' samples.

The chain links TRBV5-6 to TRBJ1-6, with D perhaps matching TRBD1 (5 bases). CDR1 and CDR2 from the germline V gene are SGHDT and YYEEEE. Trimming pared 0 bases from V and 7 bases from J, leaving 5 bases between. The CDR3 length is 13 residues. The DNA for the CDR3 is TGTGCCAGCAGCTTGGGGGGGAATTCACCCCTCCACTTT. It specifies CASSLGGNSPLHF.

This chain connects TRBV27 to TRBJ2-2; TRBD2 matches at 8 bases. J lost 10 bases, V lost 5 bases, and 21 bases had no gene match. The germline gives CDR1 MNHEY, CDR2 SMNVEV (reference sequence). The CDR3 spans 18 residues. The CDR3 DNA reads TGTGCCAGCAGTAAATTCCCCTCGGCGGGAGGAAGGGTTGAGGAGCTGTTTTTT. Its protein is CASSKFPSAGGRVEELFF.

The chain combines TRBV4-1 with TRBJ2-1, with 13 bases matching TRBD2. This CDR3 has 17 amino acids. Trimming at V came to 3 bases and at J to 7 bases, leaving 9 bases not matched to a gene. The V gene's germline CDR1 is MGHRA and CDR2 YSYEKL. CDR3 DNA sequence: TGCGCCAGCAGCCAGAAGATGGGACTAGCGGGACCAAATGAGCAGTTCTTC. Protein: CASSQKMGLAGPNEQFF.

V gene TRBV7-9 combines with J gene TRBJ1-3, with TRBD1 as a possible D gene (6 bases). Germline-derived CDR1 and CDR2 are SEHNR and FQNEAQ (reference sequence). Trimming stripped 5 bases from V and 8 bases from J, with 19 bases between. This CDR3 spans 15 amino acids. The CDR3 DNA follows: TGTGCCAGCAGCCACGGGCCGGGGGGCAGCGACACCATATATTTT. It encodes CASSHGPGGSDTIYF. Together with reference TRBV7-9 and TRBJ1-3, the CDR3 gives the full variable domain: DTGVSQNPRHKITKRGQNVTFRCDPISEHNRLYWYRQTLGQGPEFLTYFQNEAQLEKSRLLSDRFSAERPKGSFSTLEIQRTEQGDSAMYLCASSHGPGGSDTIYFGEGSWLTVV.

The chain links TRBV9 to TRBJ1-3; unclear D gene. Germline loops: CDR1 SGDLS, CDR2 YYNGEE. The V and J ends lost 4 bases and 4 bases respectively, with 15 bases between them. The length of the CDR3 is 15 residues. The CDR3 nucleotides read TGTGCCAGCAGCCTCAATCGACGTCCGGGAAACACCATATATTTT. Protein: CASSLNRRPGNTIYF.